The next 3 T cell receptor beta chains were all read from a single sample in a study of blood T cell repertoires in COVID-19. Produced via immunoSEQ multiplex PCR; TCRdb's table is partial and in-frame only. This table holds 250,000 to 300,000 clones, around nine tenths found once. The sample taken for sequencing was peripheral blood. The receptors here all came from a man in his fifties with acute or convalescent COVID-19.

This chain connects TRBV5-8 to TRBJ1-5, with D perhaps matching TRBD1 (5 bases). CDR1 is SGHTS, CDR2 YDEGEE, per germline. The CDR3 has 13 residues. Deletions cut 2 bases from V and 7 bases from J, with 10 bases between. The CDR3 region is CASSFSRGQPQHF. The CDR3 DNA sequence: TGTGCCAGCAGCTTCTCTCGGGGGCAGCCCCAGCATTTT.

The chain uses TRBV18 and TRBJ1-5, with 8 bases aligning to TRBD1. The germline V gene has CDR1 KGHSH and CDR2 LQKENI. CDR3 size: 17 residues. V shed 1 base, J shed 3 bases, and the junction held 8 bases outside the gene matches. Written as DNA, the CDR3 is TGTGCCAGCTCACCACTTGGACAGGGCCGCCTCAATCAGCCCCAGCATTTT. Encoded protein: CASSPLGQGRLNQPQHF.

This clone came up once. The V call is TRBV3-1 (or the pseudogene TRBV3-2), the J call TRBJ1-5; TRBD1 is a possible D gene (5 bases). V was cut by 4 bases and J by 4 bases, with 14 bases left in between. The germline V gene encodes CDR1 LGHDT and CDR2 YNNKEL (reference sequence). CDR3 length: 15 amino acids. The CDR3: CASSPDGGGNQPQHF. DNA for the CDR3: TGTGCCAGCAGCCCTGACGGGGGGGGTAATCAGCCCCAGCATTTT.